The 9 T cell receptor beta chains in this list originate from one sample, sequenced in a study of T cell repertoires in cytomegalovirus infection (dated by TCRdb to about 2019). Which antigens these TCRs recognize remains unknown. Reading the label with the study, this specimen's treatment or condition is: in vitro stimulation with specific CMV peptide epitopes to enrich CMV-specific T cells. The sequencing machine was an Illumina HiSeq 1500. The public sequencing data were trimmed at Q25 with fastp and processed into clonotypes with MiXCR by TCRdb, which kept only in-frame beta chains. When rows share a CDR3 protein, they turn into one entry using the most common DNA and genes. This sample gives about half a million distinct CDR3 sequences in total; 33% of them show up just once. 15% to 20% of the sample comes from the top ten. Material: cultured PBMCs, obtained from culture after CMV antigen stimulation. These receptor sequences come from a human donor in good health (CMV status not recorded). Some clones in this sample may be carry-over from other donors' samples.

Concerning this clonotype: A much bigger clone sits one base away, suggesting this may be a read error. The chain recombines TRBV7-4 with TRBJ2-3, with D perhaps TRBD2 (6 bases). Germline lookup yields CDR1 SGHVT and CDR2 SQSDAQ. CDR3 size: 15 residues. The CDR3 loop is CASSLDSGETDMQYF. As DNA, the CDR3 is TGTGCCAGCAGCTTAGATTCGGGAGAGACAGATATGCAGTATTTT.

The genes are TRBV28 and TRBJ2-2; 11 bases agree with TRBD2. The CDR3 is made up of 18 amino acids. The V segment lost 1 base and the J segment 4 bases; nucleotides outside the gene matches: 8. Germline V gene sequence: CDR1 MDHEN, CDR2 SYDVKM. The CDR3, as DNA: TGTGCCAGCAGTTTATTTACTAGCGGGAGCCCCGCCACCGGGGAGCTGTTTTTT. This gives the protein CASSLFTSGSPATGELFF. Variable domain in full (rest from reference TRBV28 and TRBJ2-2): DVKVTQSSRYLVKRTGEKVFLECVQDMDHENMFWYRQDPGLGLRLIYFSYDVKMKEKGDIPEGYSVSREKKERFSLILESASTNQTSMYLCASSLFTSGSPATGELFFGEGSRLTVL.

The V gene is TRBV24-1, the J gene TRBJ1-5; the D gene is possibly TRBD1 (6 bases). The CDR3 is 14 residues long. Trimming took off 6 bases at V and 1 base at J, with 9 bases between the two ends. Germline loops: CDR1 KGHDR, CDR2 SFDVKD. CDR3 sequence: CATSTGSSNQPQHF. CDR3 DNA: TGTGCCACCAGTACAGGGAGCAGCAATCAGCCCCAGCATTTT.

This clonotype was counted many times. The CDR3 sequence is CASTPDGRPYNEQFF. CDR3 coding DNA: TGTGCCAGCACACCTGACGGCAGGCCCTACAATGAGCAGTTCTTC. The rearrangement joins TRBV7-2 to TRBJ2-1; D is undetermined. This CDR3 contains 15 residues. The V end lost 7 bases, the J end lost 2 bases, and 15 bases lay between the germline ends. CDR1 is SGHTA and CDR2 is FQGNSA in the germline V gene.

The gene calls are TRBV29-1 and TRBJ2-7, with TRBD1 identical over 8 bases. J gave up 4 bases and V 5 bases, and 4 bases lay outside the gene matches. The CDR3 runs 12 residues. CDR1 and CDR2 from the germline V gene are SQVTM and ANQGSEA. This CDR3 reads CSVSYRGYEQYF. The CDR3 coding sequence is TGCAGCGTTTCTTACAGGGGGTACGAGCAGTACTTC.

The rearrangement joins TRBV4-3 to TRBJ1-1; 11 positions match TRBD1. Germline V gives CDR1 LGHNA, CDR2 YSLEER. The V and J ends lost 1 base and 2 bases, in that order; junction bases with no gene match: 9. CDR3 length equals 18 residues. The CDR3 nucleotides read TGCGCCAGCAGCCAAGGCGTAGGGACAGGGGGGATAAACACTGAAGCTTTCTTT. Its translation is CASSQGVGTGGINTEAFF.

This clonotype has just a few counts. The rearrangement uses TRBV7-2 and TRBJ2-3, with D tentatively TRBD2 (5 bases). Germline CDR1 SGHTA, CDR2 FQGNSA. The CDR3 runs 16 residues. Trimming took off 1 base at V and 3 bases at J, with 14 bases between the two ends. Here the CDR3 DNA reads TGTGCCAGCAGCTTAGAGGTGACTACACAGACAGATACGCAGTATTTT. Its translation is CASSLEVTTQTDTQYF.

J is TRBJ2-1 and V is TRBV20-1; 8 bases agree with TRBD2. This CDR3 comprises 17 residues. The germline gives CDR1 DFQATT, CDR2 SNEGSKA (reference sequence). J gave up 8 bases and V 4 bases, and 19 bases lay outside the gene matches. CDR3 amino acids: CSAKTGTRGRRFYEQFF. The CDR3 nucleotides read TGCAGTGCTAAAACCGGGACTAGGGGTAGGCGGTTCTATGAGCAGTTCTTC.

This clonotype was picked up a small number of times. The CDR3 spells CASSMVTSGSLEQFF. The DNA for the CDR3 is TGTGCCAGTAGTATGGTCACTAGCGGGAGTCTTGAGCAGTTCTTC. This chain uses TRBV19 with TRBJ2-1; TRBD2 agrees at 11 bases. CDR3 length equals 15 residues. With V trimmed by 3 bases and J by 9 bases, 7 bases remained unmatched. Germline V CDR1 and CDR2: LNHDA, SQIVND (reference sequence).